The T cell receptor (beta chain) under discussion was sequenced for a study of cytomegalovirus exposure and HLA in healthy donors. Regarding the study as a whole: The authors confirmed in vitro that three CMV-associated chains were specific for CMV antigens.

The CDR3 covers 15 residues. The germline V and J ends were trimmed by 6 bases and 2 bases, with 14 bases remaining between them. Germline CDR1 is MNHEY and CDR2 is SVGAGI. A multiplex PCR was run with 60 Vbeta primers and 13 Jbeta primers. Clones were read by immunoSEQ multiplex PCR, and TCRdb kept only the in-frame ones, dropping some. The table records 230,000 or so clones, about nine tenths of them present only once. This clone was counted between two and nine times. Its antigen remains unknown. V is TRBV6-5 and J is TRBJ1-5; unclear D gene. Sequencing was carried out using PBMCs. The TCR originated in a girl aged 2 to 10 in good health and CMV-seronegative. DNA of the CDR3: TGTGCCAGCAGAAAGAGGGAGTCGGGCAATCAGCCCCAGCATTTT. Translating it yields CASRKRESGNQPQHF.